This T cell receptor beta chain was captured by sequencing in a study of blood T cell repertoires in COVID-19. Overall study context: Sites across the United States, Italy and Spain contributed samples from acute and convalescent COVID-19.

V dropped 4 bases and J dropped 1; count of bases not matched to a gene: 3. Germline assignment: CDR1 SGHAT and CDR2 FQNNGV. The CDR3 length is 15 residues. In the authors' workflow: Reference gene primers were amplified, and this amplification served to estimate nucleated cell counts. Profiling relied on immunoSEQ multiplex PCR, and the TCRdb table lists in-frame clones only, not all of them. D and trimming were read from the DNA, whereas the V and J calls and clone size are those reported in that table. Counted here are approximately 55,000 clones, around 80% occurring once; the ten biggest clones make up approximately 18%.

The sample taken for sequencing was peripheral blood. The TCR was taken from a man aged 25 to 40 with COVID-19, enrolled during active disease. The rearrangement uses TRBV11-2 and TRBJ2-7, with TRBD1 identical over 11 bases. In nucleotides, the CDR3 is TGTGCCAGCAGCTCACGGGACAGGGGGTCCTACGAGCAGTACTTC. It translates to CASSSRDRGSYEQYF.